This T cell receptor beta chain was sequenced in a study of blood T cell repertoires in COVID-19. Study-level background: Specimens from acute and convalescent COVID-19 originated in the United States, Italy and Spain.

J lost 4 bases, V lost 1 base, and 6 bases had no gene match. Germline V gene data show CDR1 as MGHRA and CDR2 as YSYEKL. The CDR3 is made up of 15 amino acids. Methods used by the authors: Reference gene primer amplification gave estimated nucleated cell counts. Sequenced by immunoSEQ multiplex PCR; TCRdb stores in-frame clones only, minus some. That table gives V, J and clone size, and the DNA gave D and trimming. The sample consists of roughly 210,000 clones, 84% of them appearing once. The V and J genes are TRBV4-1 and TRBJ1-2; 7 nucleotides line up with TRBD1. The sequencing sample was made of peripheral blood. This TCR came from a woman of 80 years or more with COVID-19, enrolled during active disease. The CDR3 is CASSQANRGPYGYTF. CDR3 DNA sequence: TGCGCCAGCAGCCAAGCAAACAGGGGACCCTATGGCTACACCTTC.